This T cell receptor beta chain originates from a study of blood T cell repertoires in COVID-19. Trimming shortened V by 10 bases and J by 3 bases, and 22 bases separated the two germline ends. The CDR3 consists of 15 residues. CDR1 is MNHEY and CDR2 is SMNVEV in the germline V gene (reference sequence). As handled by the study authors: By means of reference gene primer amplification, nucleated cell counts were estimated. Profiled with immunoSEQ multiplex PCR; TCRdb holds only in-frame clones, not every one. V, J and clone size were drawn from that table, and D and trimming were deduced from the DNA. The data show a few hundred thousand clones, with over 80% seen just once and less than 6% held by the top ten. Living in under 30 US areas, the participants were between about 18 and 100 years of age. Donors were grouped by their self-reported clinical history.

This TCR was recovered from a woman in her fifties or sixties who had recovered from COVID-19. Sequenced input: PBMCs or T cells enriched from blood (not recorded which). The rearrangement joins TRBV27 to TRBJ2-7; the D gene is possibly TRBD1 (5 bases). The CDR3 loop reads CATRKQVDSHYEQYF. The CDR3 nucleotides are TGTGCCACCAGGAAGCAGGTAGACAGTCACTACGAGCAGTACTTC.